The clone carrying this T cell receptor beta chain was observed a handful of times. Its antigen is still unknown. V shed 7 bases and J shed 2 bases, with 12 bases lying between them. The CDR3 runs 15 residues. CDR1 is SGHVS, CDR2 FQNEAQ, per germline. Generation of TCR beta libraries employed quantitative 5'-RACE incorporating molecular barcodes. TCRdb re-analysed the 5' RACE reads in MiXCR, keeping a single row per CDR3 protein. The sample records about 100,000 distinct CDR3 sequences, 24% being singletons. The sample is drawn from a study of CD8 T cells in ankylosing spondylitis. Study-wide results and caveats: Disease-linked clones bore a CD8+ phenotype, appearing relatively rarely in peripheral blood. The study identified a TCR beta motif of roughly eight highly homologous variants that appeared characteristic of ankylosing spondylitis blood. There was reportedly significant enrichment of clones that were disease-linked in matched ankylosing spondylitis synovial fluid.

This TCR was recovered from a male donor with ankylosing spondylitis. J is TRBJ1-6 and V is TRBV7-8; D might be TRBD1 (5 bases). Sequenced sample: synovial fluid, either unsorted or a sorted T cell fraction (not recorded which). CDR3 region: CASTLGDPYNSPLHF. The CDR3 DNA is TGTGCCAGCACCCTCGGGGACCCCTATAATTCACCCCTCCACTTT.